Below, one T cell receptor beta chain is given with its context. Its cognate antigen is unknown. The sample belongs to a study of OX40 agonist ivuxolimab in advanced cancers. As for the study in general: In this trial design, patients received ivuxolimab intravenously at 0.01 to 10 mg/kg every 2 weeks. Of the patients, three showed partial responses, one with hepatocellular carcinoma and two with cutaneous melanoma. Dose-escalation patients suffered from hepatocellular carcinoma, melanoma, renal cell or head and neck cancer.

Study-wide points: At 0.1 to 3.0 mg/kg and by week 6, clonal expansion occurred in CD4+ and CD8+ blood T cells.

CDR3 length: 14 residues. Losses at the gene ends were 5 bases for V and 6 bases for J; bases not matched to a gene: 7. Germline assignment: CDR1 SGHTA and CDR2 FQGTGA. TCRdb keeps only in-frame clones here, not all; method: immunoSEQ multiplex PCR. The repertoire holds some 85,000 clones, with about 90% as singletons. This sequence originates from an adult with an advanced solid tumor such as melanoma, head and neck, liver or kidney cancer. The sample here was CD4+ or CD8+ T cells sorted from blood, taken in a trial of the OX40 agonist ivuxolimab. This sequence joins TRBV7-3 and TRBJ2-3, with 8 bases identical to TRBD1. The CDR3 here is CASSHYDRGDTQYF. The CDR3 DNA follows: TGTGCCAGCAGCCATTATGACAGGGGTGATACGCAGTATTTT.